This T cell receptor (beta chain) was observed in a study of T-cell reconstitution after alpha-beta-depleted transplantation in children. Unique molecular identifiers featured in how the TCRbeta library was prepared. One entry per CDR3 protein, called by TCRdb with MiXCR from the PCR reads. The sample consists of 440,000 or so distinct CDR3 sequences, about a tenth of them appearing once. This CDR3 is built from 14 residues. Trimming took 3 bases from V and 7 from J; bases not matched to a gene: 8. Germline assignment: CDR1 DFQATT and CDR2 SNEGSKA (reference sequence). The sample was PBMCs from the stem cell graft donor, taken from the stem cell graft. The chain couples TRBV20-1 to TRBJ2-5, with 10 bases lining up with TRBD1. The origin of this receptor is a human donor who donated a stem cell graft to a child with acute myeloid leukemia. Written as DNA, the CDR3 is TGCAGTGCTAGGACAGGGGGCGAGTTAGGGACCCAGTACTTC. It specifies CSARTGGELGTQYF.